This TCR beta chain was documented in a study of CD4+ T cells in melanoma. Study findings and constraints: A reported correlation linked neoantigen-specific CD4+ T cells to CD8+, macrophage and B cell function. Reportedly, melanoma neoantigen-specific CD4+ T cells showed varied differentiation states.

As regards this clone: As yet, its antigen is unknown.

The ends were cut back, 0 bases at V and 0 bases at J, with 13 bases in the middle. Per germline, CDR1 SQVTM and CDR2 ANQGSEA. This CDR3 is 16 amino acids long. TCRdb's copy holds only in-frame clones and misses some; the assay was immunoSEQ multiplex PCR. The table records over 15,000 clones, roughly 76% of them present only once. Sequenced: cells from a culture (not recorded whether cultured in vitro). The gene calls are TRBV29-1 and TRBJ2-3; the D is unclear. The origin of this receptor is a human donor with melanoma. The CDR3 sequence is CSVEDRVEVSTDTQYF. As DNA, the CDR3 is TGCAGCGTTGAAGATCGGGTCGAGGTGAGCACAGATACGCAGTATTTT.